The rows below give T cell receptor beta chains drawn from one sample of a study of blood T cell repertoires in COVID-19. Libraries were prepared by immunoSEQ multiplex PCR; TCRdb keeps only in-frame clonotypes and omits some of them. This table has about 93,000 clones, 80% to 90% appearing once. The sample consisted of peripheral blood. All receptors come from an elderly woman with acute or convalescent COVID-19. CDR3s include the opening cysteine and the closing phenylalanine or tryptophan.

j_call	v_call	cdr3_aa
TRBJ1-1	TRBV27	CASTPRTGQTEAFF
TRBJ2-7	TRBV9	CASSAGTSPYEQYF
TRBJ1-6	TRBV20-1	CSASVSTGQRNSPLHF
TRBJ2-7	TRBV7-9	CASSLAGRTGTYEQYF
TRBJ2-7	TRBV4-1	CASSHLGLAGGQSSYEQYF
TRBJ2-7	TRBV4-1	CASRGLAGQEQYF
TRBJ2-7	TRBV27	CASSRGGRTYEQYF
TRBJ1-4	TRBV11-2	CASSLDLGQGAEKLFF
TRBJ2-1	TRBV7-9	CASSRSGLSSYNEQFF
TRBJ1-5	TRBV28	CASSLFLARGGNQPQHF
TRBJ2-7	TRBV19	CASSGLHRGAYEQYF
TRBJ1-4	TRBV6-6	CASSPRDRSHEKLFF
TRBJ1-2	TRBV5-4	CASSPDKVGYTF